This T cell receptor beta chain was profiled in a study of blood T cell repertoires in COVID-19. Study information: Spain, Italy and the United States supplied samples that represented acute and convalescent COVID-19. The cDNA or gDNA used as material had been derived from T cells, B-cell-depleted T cells, or PBMCs.

The CDR3 totals 11 residues. V was cut by 7 bases and J by 3 bases, with 7 bases left in between. Germline V gene data show CDR1 as SNHLY and CDR2 as FYNNEI. In the study's own analysis: Amplified reference gene primers provided the basis for estimating nucleated cell counts. The repertoire was sequenced with immunoSEQ multiplex PCR; TCRdb's copy has only in-frame clones and lacks some. V and J calls and clone size come straight from that table; D and trimming were deduced from the DNA. Here the sample spans about 60,000 clones, 76% being singletons. The chain carries TRBV2 and TRBJ2-7, with a weak D call TRBD2 (6 bases). The sequencing sample was made of peripheral blood. The clonotype comes from a man aged 50 to 60 with active or convalescent COVID-19. The CDR3 here is CASTGSYEQYF. The CDR3 coding sequence is TGTGCCAGCACCGGGAGCTACGAGCAGTACTTC.